Below, 19 T cell receptor beta chains from the same sample are listed, as sequenced in a study of blood T cell repertoires in COVID-19. Profiled with immunoSEQ multiplex PCR; TCRdb holds only in-frame clones, not every one. This sample has fewer than 350,000 clones, with about nine tenths found just once. Source material: peripheral blood. These receptors were taken from a woman aged 30 to 39 with COVID-19, enrolled during active disease.

The V gene is TRBV28, the J gene TRBJ1-6, with TRBD1 identical over 8 bases. V lost 7 bases, J lost 7 bases, and 12 bases stayed unmatched. Germline CDR1 is MDHEN and CDR2 is SYDVKM. CDR3 length: 16 residues. The CDR3 protein is CASNSGAGGWNSPLHF. DNA for the CDR3: TGTGCCAGCAACTCAGGGGCAGGGGGCTGGAATTCACCCCTCCACTTT.

This chain uses TRBV15 with TRBJ2-2; 11 bases map to TRBD1. V trimming: 3 bases; J trimming: 0 bases; junction bases outside the gene matches: 3. Per the germline V gene, CDR1 is LNHNV and CDR2 is YYDKDF (reference sequence). The CDR3 extends over 17 amino acids. CDR3 amino acids: CATSSGTGGSNTGELFF. CDR3 in DNA: TGTGCCACCAGCAGCGGGACAGGGGGATCGAACACCGGGGAGCTGTTTTTT.

The chain couples TRBV9 to TRBJ1-3; possible D gene TRBD1, 5 bases. CDR1 is SGDLS, CDR2 YYNGEE, per germline. V shed 3 bases and J shed 0 bases, with 10 bases lying between them. This CDR3 has 15 residues. The CDR3 loop is CASSGQGTSGNTIYF. The CDR3, as DNA: TGTGCCAGCAGCGGCCAGGGCACCTCTGGAAACACCATATATTTT.

In its sample, this clone was seen a few times. V usage is TRBV7-8 and J usage is TRBJ1-1, with 8 bases lining up with TRBD1. Unmatched junction bases numbered 7, after V lost 4 bases and J lost 6 bases. The CDR3 is 14 amino acids. Germline V lookup: CDR1 SGHVS, CDR2 FQNEAQ. This CDR3 is CASSSPLTGAEAFF. DNA of the CDR3: TGTGCCAGCAGCTCCCCCCTGACAGGGGCTGAAGCTTTCTTT.

The V call is TRBV7-6, the J call TRBJ1-2; 7 bases fit TRBD1. V lost 3 bases, J lost 0 bases, and 7 bases stayed unmatched. The CDR3 runs 16 residues. In germline, CDR1 is SGHVS, CDR2 FNYEAQ. The CDR3 DNA sequence: TGTGCCAGCAGCTTGGGGACAGCCCTTTCTAACTATGGCTACACCTTC. It translates to CASSLGTALSNYGYTF.

This chain uses TRBV29-1 with TRBJ1-2; 9 bases align to TRBD1. The CDR3 loop spans 15 amino acids. Germline V gives CDR1 SQVTM, CDR2 ANQGSEA. Losses at the gene ends were 1 base for V and 4 bases for J; bases not matched to a gene: 7. This CDR3 is CSVEVRDREIYGYTF. CDR3 DNA: TGCAGCGTTGAAGTGAGGGACAGGGAGATCTATGGCTACACCTTC.

The rearrangement uses TRBV7-3 and TRBJ2-3, with D perhaps matching TRBD2 (5 bases). Germline CDR1 and CDR2: SGHTA and FQGTGA. V lost 5 bases and J 6 bases, leaving 9 bases between the germline ends. This CDR3 spans 12 amino acids. The CDR3 DNA follows: TGTGCCAGCAGCCGACCGGGGGATACGCAGTATTTT. Translating gives CASSRPGDTQYF.

The chain links TRBV4-2 to TRBJ1-2; 7 bases match TRBD1. The germline V gene has CDR1 LGHNA and CDR2 YNFKEQ. The trim removed 1 base at V and 0 bases at J, leaving 5 bases unmatched. The CDR3 runs to 16 residues. CDR3 sequence reads: CASSQGVTGPNYGYTF. The CDR3 DNA reads TGTGCCAGCAGCCAAGGGGTGACAGGGCCTAACTATGGCTACACCTTC.

This clone was found once. The DNA is left out, because the CDR3 cannot be placed on it with certainty; the CDR3 is given as TCRdb lists it. The chain's CDR3 is CASNVGTGINSNQPQHF. The gene calls are TRBV21-1 and TRBJ1-5; the D call in the table, TRBD1, was not verified against the DNA. TRBV21-1 is reported as a pseudogene. The CDR3 spans 17 amino acids, including both terminal residues.

The gene calls are TRBV7-8 and TRBJ2-1; possibly TRBD1 for D (5 bases). Per germline, CDR1 SGHVS and CDR2 FQNEAQ. Trimming took 2 bases from V and 4 from J, leaving 12 bases between them. This CDR3 spans 15 amino acids. The CDR3 coding sequence is TGTGCCAGCAGCTTATTTGCTGACAGTTACAATGAGCAGTTCTTC. This encodes CASSLFADSYNEQFF.

The V gene is TRBV29-1, the J gene TRBJ1-2; 7 bases match TRBD1. This CDR3 is 14 amino acids long. Germline values: CDR1 SQVTM, CDR2 ANQGSEA. J lost 3 bases, V lost 4 bases, and 8 bases had no gene match. The chain's CDR3 is CSVATTGEDYGYTF. The CDR3 DNA reads TGCAGCGTTGCGACTACAGGGGAGGACTATGGCTACACCTTC.

The chain joins TRBV6-1 to TRBJ2-5, with TRBD1 matching over 9 bases. The V gene's germline CDR1 is MNHNS and CDR2 SASEGT. The CDR3 is 16 residues long. Trimming at V came to 4 bases and at J to 2 bases, leaving 8 bases not matched to a gene. The DNA of the CDR3 is TGTGCCAGCAGTGGGTCTGGGGACAGGGATCAAGAGACCCAGTACTTC. Translation: CASSGSGDRDQETQYF.

V is TRBV12-3 or TRBV12-4 and J is TRBJ2-7, with D possibly matching TRBD1 (6 bases). V lost 5 bases to trimming and J lost 7 bases, with 12 bases between them. The CDR3 is 12 residues long. The CDR3 DNA reads TGTGCCAGCAGTCCCGACAGGATTGAGCAGTACTTC. Protein sequence: CASSPDRIEQYF.

The rearrangement joins TRBV29-1 to TRBJ1-5, with TRBD1 matching 7 bases. This CDR3 is built from 13 residues. The J segment lost 6 bases and the V segment lost 6 bases, leaving 8 bases of the junction unmatched. Germline V gene lookup returns CDR1 SQVTM and CDR2 ANQGSEA. CDR3 nucleotides: TGCAGCGTCCTAGACAGGGCGGGTCAGCCCCAGCATTTT. Its protein product is CSVLDRAGQPQHF.

This sequence joins TRBV10-3 and TRBJ1-2; D not resolved. Per the germline V gene, CDR1 is ENHRY and CDR2 is SYGVKD. Between the trimmed V and J ends, which lost 2 bases and 6 bases, there was a span of 7 bases. The CDR3 length is 12 residues. The CDR3: CAISEARDGYTF. CDR3 bases: TGTGCCATCAGTGAGGCTCGAGATGGCTACACCTTC.

The genes are TRBV5-5 and TRBJ2-7, with TRBD2 matching over 8 bases. Per the germline V gene, CDR1 is SGHKS and CDR2 is YYEKEE (reference sequence). The CDR3 is 14 amino acids. V lost 0 bases, J lost 2 bases, and 1 base stayed unmatched. The CDR3 reads CASSLGLAPYEQYV. The CDR3 coding sequence is TGTGCCAGCAGCTTGGGACTAGCGCCCTACGAGCAGTACGTC.

The gene calls are TRBV7-2 and TRBJ2-3; TRBD2 agrees at 12 bases. The CDR3 consists of 16 residues. From germline, CDR1 is SGHTA and CDR2 FQGNSA. Trimming cost V 5 bases and J 2 bases; bases outside gene matches: 5. CDR3 amino acids: CASSATSGGFTDTQYF. CDR3 bases: TGTGCCAGCAGCGCAACTAGCGGGGGGTTCACAGATACGCAGTATTTT.

This clone was observed a handful of times. The V and J genes are TRBV19 and TRBJ1-2, with D tentatively TRBD1 (6 bases). V dropped 3 bases and J dropped 4 bases, with 9 bases sitting between them. CDR1 is LNHDA, CDR2 SQIVND, per germline (reference sequence). This CDR3 spans 13 amino acids. CDR3 amino acids: CASSITGPYGYTF. The CDR3 bases are TGTGCCAGTAGTATTACAGGGCCCTATGGCTACACCTTC. The full variable domain, completed using reference TRBV19 and TRBJ1-2, is DGGITQSPKYLFRKEGQNVTLSCEQNLNHDAMYWYRQDPGQGLRLIYYSQIVNDFQKGDIAEGYSVSREKKESFPLTVTSAQKNPTAFYLCASSITGPYGYTFGSGTRLTVV.

The table lists this clone with a few counts. V is TRBV6-1 and J is TRBJ1-1; D is unclear. V shed 3 bases and J shed 4 bases, with 9 bases lying between them. CDR3 size: 13 residues. Germline V CDR1 and CDR2: MNHNS, SASEGT. CDR3 nucleotides: TGTGCCAGCAGTGAGATCGGTAGCACTGAAGCTTTCTTT. Translation: CASSEIGSTEAFF.